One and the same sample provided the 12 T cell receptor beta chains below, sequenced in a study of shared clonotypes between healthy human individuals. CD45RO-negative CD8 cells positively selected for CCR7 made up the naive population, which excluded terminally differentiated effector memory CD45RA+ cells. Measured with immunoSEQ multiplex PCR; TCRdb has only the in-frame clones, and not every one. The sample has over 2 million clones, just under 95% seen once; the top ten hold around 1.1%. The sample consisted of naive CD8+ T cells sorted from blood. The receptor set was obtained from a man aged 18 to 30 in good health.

This chain's CDR3 is CASSAGTLDTIYF. The DNA for the CDR3 is TGTGCCAGCAGCGCTGGCACTTTGGACACCATATATTTT. The chain carries TRBV6-5 and TRBJ1-3, with no clear D. The CDR3 is 13 residues long. The V and J ends lost 6 bases and 8 bases respectively, with 14 bases between them. Germline V gives CDR1 MNHEY, CDR2 SVGAGI.

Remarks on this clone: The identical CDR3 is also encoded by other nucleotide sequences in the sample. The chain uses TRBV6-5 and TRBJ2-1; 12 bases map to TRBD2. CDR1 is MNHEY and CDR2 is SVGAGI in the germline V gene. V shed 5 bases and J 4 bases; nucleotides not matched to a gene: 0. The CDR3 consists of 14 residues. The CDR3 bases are TGTGCCAGCAGTGGGACTAGCGGGTACAATGAGCAGTTCTTC. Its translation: CASSGTSGYNEQFF.

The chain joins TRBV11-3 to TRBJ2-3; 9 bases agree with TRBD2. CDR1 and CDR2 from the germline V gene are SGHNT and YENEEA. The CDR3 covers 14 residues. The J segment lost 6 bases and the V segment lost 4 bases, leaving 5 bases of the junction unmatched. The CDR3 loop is CASSSISGGDTQYF. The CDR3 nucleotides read TGTGCCAGCAGCTCAATAAGCGGGGGGGATACGCAGTATTTT.

The CDR3 bases are TGTGCCAGCAGCTTAGGGGGTGAAGCTTTCTTT. Its protein product is CASSLGGEAFF. The chain uses TRBV7-8 and TRBJ1-1; D gene ambiguous. Trimming stripped 1 base from V and 7 bases from J, with 4 bases between. This CDR3 has 11 amino acids. Germline values: CDR1 SGHVS, CDR2 FQNEAQ.

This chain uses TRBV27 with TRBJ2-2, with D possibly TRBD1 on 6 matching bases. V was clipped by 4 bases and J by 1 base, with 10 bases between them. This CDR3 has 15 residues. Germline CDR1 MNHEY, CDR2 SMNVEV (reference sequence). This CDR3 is CASSWGPENTGELFF. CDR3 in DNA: TGTGCCAGCAGTTGGGGGCCGGAGAACACCGGGGAGCTGTTTTTT.

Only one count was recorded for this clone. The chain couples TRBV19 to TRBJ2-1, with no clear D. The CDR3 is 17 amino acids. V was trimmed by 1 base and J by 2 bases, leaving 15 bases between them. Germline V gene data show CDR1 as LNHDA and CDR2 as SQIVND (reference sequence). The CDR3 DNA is TGTGCCAGTAGTATAGGAAAACACCGCATTCCCTACAATGAGCAGTTCTTC. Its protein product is CASSIGKHRIPYNEQFF.

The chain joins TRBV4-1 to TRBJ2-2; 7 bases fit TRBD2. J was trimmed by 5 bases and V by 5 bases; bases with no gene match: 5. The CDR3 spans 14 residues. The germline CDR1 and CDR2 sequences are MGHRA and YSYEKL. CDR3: CASSMRGGTGELFF. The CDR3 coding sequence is TGCGCCAGCAGCATGCGCGGGGGAACCGGGGAGCTGTTTTTT.

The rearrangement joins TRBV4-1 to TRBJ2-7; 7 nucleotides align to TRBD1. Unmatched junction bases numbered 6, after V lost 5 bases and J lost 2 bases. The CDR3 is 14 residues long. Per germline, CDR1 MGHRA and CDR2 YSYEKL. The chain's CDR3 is CASSDSTGAYEQYF. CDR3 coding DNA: TGCGCCAGCAGCGACAGCACAGGGGCCTACGAGCAGTACTTC.

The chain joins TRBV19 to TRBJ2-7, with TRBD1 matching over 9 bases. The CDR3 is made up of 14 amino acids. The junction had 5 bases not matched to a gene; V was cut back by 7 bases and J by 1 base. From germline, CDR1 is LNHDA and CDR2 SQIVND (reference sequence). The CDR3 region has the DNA TGTGCCAGTACCGCCGGGACAGGGTCCTACGAGCAGTACTTC. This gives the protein CASTAGTGSYEQYF.

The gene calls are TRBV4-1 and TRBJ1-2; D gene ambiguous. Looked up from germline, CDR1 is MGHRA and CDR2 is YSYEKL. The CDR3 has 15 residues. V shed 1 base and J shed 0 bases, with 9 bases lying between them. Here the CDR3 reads CASSQGGSANYGYTF. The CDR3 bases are TGCGCCAGCAGCCAAGGGGGTTCGGCTAACTATGGCTACACCTTC.

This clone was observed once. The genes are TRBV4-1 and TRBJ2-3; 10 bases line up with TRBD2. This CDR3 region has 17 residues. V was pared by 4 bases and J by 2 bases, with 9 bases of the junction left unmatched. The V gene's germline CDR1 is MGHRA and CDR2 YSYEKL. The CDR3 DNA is TGCGCCAGCAGCCCAAGAACTAGCGGGGCCCTCACAGATACGCAGTATTTT. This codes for CASSPRTSGALTDTQYF.

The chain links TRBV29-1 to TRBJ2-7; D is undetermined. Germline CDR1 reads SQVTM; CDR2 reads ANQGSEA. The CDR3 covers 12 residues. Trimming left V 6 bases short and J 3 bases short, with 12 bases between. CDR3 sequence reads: CSVITPGYEQYF. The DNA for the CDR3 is TGCAGCGTGATAACCCCGGGCTACGAGCAGTACTTC.